Listed here is a single T cell receptor (beta chain). Authors' methods: Nucleated cell counts were estimated from reference gene primer amplification. Using immunoSEQ multiplex PCR, the repertoire was profiled, and TCRdb retains in-frame clones only, with some absent. That table gives V, J and clone size, and the DNA gave D and trimming. Of about 250,000 clones detected, about 80% appear once; the ten largest clones hold about 15%. In germline, CDR1 is SGHTA, CDR2 FQGNSA. This CDR3 is 14 amino acids long. The V and J ends lost 6 bases and 6 bases, in that order; junction bases with no gene match: 7. This specimen comes from a study of blood T cell repertoires in COVID-19. Across the whole study: PBMCs, B-cell-depleted T cells, or T cells provided the cDNA or gDNA that made up the material.

This sequence joins TRBV7-2 and TRBJ2-2, with 7 bases that match TRBD2. This TCR came from a person between 65 and 79 years old with COVID-19, enrolled during active disease. The sample comprised peripheral blood. The CDR3 loop is CASSLGGRSGELFF. CDR3 nucleotide sequence: TGTGCCAGCAGTCTGGGAGGGCGTTCCGGGGAGCTGTTTTTT.